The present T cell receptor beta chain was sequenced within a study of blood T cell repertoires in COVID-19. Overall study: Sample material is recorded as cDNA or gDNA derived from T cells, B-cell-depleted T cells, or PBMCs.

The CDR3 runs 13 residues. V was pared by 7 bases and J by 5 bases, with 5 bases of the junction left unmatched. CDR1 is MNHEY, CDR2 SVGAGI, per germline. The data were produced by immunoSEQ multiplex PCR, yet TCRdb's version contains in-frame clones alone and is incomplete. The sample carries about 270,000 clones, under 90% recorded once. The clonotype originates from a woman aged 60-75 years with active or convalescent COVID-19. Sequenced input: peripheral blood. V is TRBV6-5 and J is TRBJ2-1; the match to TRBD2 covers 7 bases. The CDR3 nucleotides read TGTGCCAGCAAGAGACGGGGGGACAATGAGCAGTTCTTC. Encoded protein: CASKRRGDNEQFF.